This TCR beta chain was sequenced in a study of blood T cell repertoires in COVID-19. Looking at the study overall: PBMCs, B-cell-depleted T cells, or T cells were the source of the cDNA or gDNA that made up the material.

As originally analysed: Quantification of nucleated cells was approximated via reference gene primer amplification. The repertoire was sequenced with immunoSEQ multiplex PCR; TCRdb's copy has only in-frame clones and lacks some. V, J and clone size are those of that table, while D and trimming were read from the DNA. The sample includes around 150,000 clones, approximately 95% seen only once; the top ten take 4.6%. V was cut by 5 bases and J by 0 bases, with 11 bases left in between. The CDR3 totals 14 residues. CDR1 GTSNPN and CDR2 SVGIG come from the germline V gene (reference sequence). The sequencing sample was made of peripheral blood. This sequence originates from a woman aged 45 to 65 with acute or convalescent COVID-19. The chain has TRBV30 and TRBJ1-5; no clear D. CDR3 nucleotides: TGTGCCTGGCGAGACGGTTATAGCAATCAGCCCCAGCATTTT. Translating it yields CAWRDGYSNQPQHF.